Each of the 25 T cell receptor beta chains below was sequenced from the same sample in a study of blood T cell repertoires in COVID-19. Measured with immunoSEQ multiplex PCR; TCRdb has only the in-frame clones, and not every one. The data contain about 300,000 clones, just under 90% of them seen just once; the ten biggest clones take up roughly 2.9%. Sequencing was done on a sample of PBMCs or T cells enriched from blood (not recorded which). These receptors all stem from a woman between 45 and 60 years old who had been exposed to COVID-19.

The rearrangement uses TRBV29-1 and TRBJ1-1; D remains unclear. The germline V gene has CDR1 SQVTM and CDR2 ANQGSEA. The CDR3 runs to 13 residues. V was clipped by 8 bases and J by 2 bases, with 15 bases between them. Here the CDR3 reads CSHREDTNTEAFF. Here the CDR3 DNA reads TGCAGCCACCGAGAAGATACTAACACTGAAGCTTTCTTT.

The rearrangement joins TRBV28 to TRBJ1-5, with 9 positions matching TRBD1. The CDR3 loop spans 15 amino acids. The germline V gene has CDR1 MDHEN and CDR2 SYDVKM. The V segment lost 6 bases and the J segment 6 bases; nucleotides outside the gene matches: 9. The CDR3 sequence: CASSKPGQGAQPQHF. Here the CDR3 DNA reads TGTGCCAGCAGCAAACCGGGACAGGGTGCTCAGCCCCAGCATTTT.

This clone was detected only once. This sequence joins TRBV4-1 and TRBJ1-5; D gene unclear. Trimming took 5 bases from V and 0 from J, leaving 11 bases between them. This CDR3 is built from 15 residues. The germline CDR1 and CDR2 sequences are MGHRA and YSYEKL. CDR3 loop: CASSYVRSSNQPQHF. For the CDR3, the DNA is TGCGCCAGCAGCTACGTCCGGAGTAGCAATCAGCCCCAGCATTTT.

The DNA of the CDR3 is TGCGCCAGCAGCCAGCCGGGACTAGCGGGGGGAGTCCAGTACTTC. Protein sequence: CASSQPGLAGGVQYF. J is TRBJ2-5 and V is TRBV5-1; 15 positions match TRBD2. There are 15 residues in the CDR3. The junction had 8 bases not matched to a gene; V was cut back by 4 bases and J by 10 bases. Germline V CDR1 and CDR2: SGHRS, YFSETQ.

This chain joins TRBV13 and TRBJ2-7; D gene uncertain. Germline values: CDR1 PRHDT, CDR2 FYEKMQ (reference sequence). There are 12 residues in the CDR3. V was cut by 2 bases and J by 4 bases, with 6 bases left in between. CDR3 in amino acids: CASSLSRYEQYF. The CDR3 nucleotides are TGTGCCAGCAGCTTAAGCCGTTACGAGCAGTACTTC.

As DNA, the CDR3 is TGTGCCAGCACCTTCGCGAGGGCGTTCGCAGATACGCAGTATTTT. It specifies CASTFARAFADTQYF. The V gene is TRBV7-9, the J gene TRBJ2-3, with D perhaps TRBD2 (5 bases). The CDR3 is made up of 15 amino acids. V gave up 7 bases and J gave up 4 bases, with 18 bases separating them. Germline V gene lookup returns CDR1 SEHNR and CDR2 FQNEAQ (reference sequence).

The genes are TRBV6-5 and TRBJ1-1; D might be TRBD1 (5 bases). CDR1 MNHEY and CDR2 SVGAGI come from the germline V gene. The ends were cut back, 7 bases at V and 2 bases at J, with 14 bases in the middle. This CDR3 is built from 14 residues. The CDR3 nucleotides are TGTGCCAGCACCCCAGGGCGGATTAACACTGAAGCTTTCTTT. Translation gives CASTPGRINTEAFF.

In its sample, this clone was seen a few times. The J gene is TRBJ1-6, the V gene TRBV6-2 or TRBV6-3, with no clear D. The CDR3 is 14 amino acids. V lost 6 bases and J lost 7, with 13 bases in between. Germline-derived CDR1 and CDR2 are MNHEY and SVGEGT. The CDR3 reads CASSAWSRNSPLHF. CDR3 bases: TGTGCCAGCAGCGCCTGGAGTAGGAATTCACCCCTCCACTTT.

The V call is TRBV27, the J call TRBJ2-1, with 7 bases identical to TRBD1. CDR3 length equals 18 residues. The V and J ends lost 5 bases and 0 bases, in that order; junction bases with no gene match: 13. Per germline, CDR1 MNHEY and CDR2 SMNVEV (reference sequence). The CDR3 loop is CASSPTTTGTSSYNEQFF. CDR3 bases: TGTGCCAGCAGTCCCACAACGACAGGGACCAGCTCCTACAATGAGCAGTTCTTC.

The rearrangement uses TRBV19 and TRBJ2-3; TRBD2 aligns across 15 bases. The J segment lost 6 bases and the V segment lost 5 bases, leaving 9 bases of the junction unmatched. Per the germline V gene, CDR1 is LNHDA and CDR2 is SQIVND (reference sequence). CDR3 length: 17 amino acids. In DNA form, the CDR3 reads TGTGCCAGTAGTTTACGGACTAGCGGGGGGGGACGGGATACGCAGTATTTT. Its translation: CASSLRTSGGGRDTQYF.

V usage is TRBV6-1 and J usage is TRBJ1-5; D possibly corresponds to TRBD1 (5 bases). Trimming removed 0 bases from V and 4 bases from J, with 13 bases in between. This CDR3 contains 16 residues. Looked up from germline, CDR1 is MNHNS and CDR2 is SASEGT. CDR3 in amino acids: CASSEAGGARNQPQHF. CDR3 nucleotides: TGTGCCAGCAGTGAAGCCGGCGGGGCCAGGAATCAGCCCCAGCATTTT.

This chain joins TRBV3-1 (or the pseudogene TRBV3-2) and TRBJ2-6; D possibly corresponds to TRBD1 (6 bases). This CDR3 has 17 amino acids. The germline V gene has CDR1 LGHDT and CDR2 YNNKEL (reference sequence). V was shortened by 1 base and J by 2 bases, with 12 bases between the two germline ends. Here the CDR3 DNA reads TGTGCCAGCAGCCAAGTCATCAGGGGTACTGGGGCCAACGTCCTGACTTTC. This sequence encodes CASSQVIRGTGANVLTF.

CDR3 coding DNA: TGTGCCAGCGCCCTTGGCGGAGAAAGGAATGAGCAGTTCTTC. Residues: CASALGGERNEQFF. The V and J genes are TRBV11-2 and TRBJ2-1; the D is unclear. Germline CDR1 is SGHAT and CDR2 is FQNNGV. This CDR3 is built from 14 residues. Trimming stripped 8 bases from V and 7 bases from J, with 18 bases between.

The chain carries TRBV4-1 and TRBJ2-1, with 8 bases aligning to TRBD2. V shed 5 bases, J shed 0 bases, and the junction held 3 bases outside the gene matches. The CDR3 covers 15 residues. CDR1 MGHRA and CDR2 YSYEKL come from the germline V gene. The CDR3 nucleotides are TGCGCCAGCAGCGCCGGGACTAGCTCCTACAATGAGCAGTTCTTC. Protein sequence: CASSAGTSSYNEQFF.

The J gene is TRBJ2-2, the V gene TRBV28; 8 bases line up with TRBD2. There are 15 residues in the CDR3. Germline CDR1 MDHEN, CDR2 SYDVKM. Unmatched junction bases numbered 4, after V lost 6 bases and J lost 1 base. CDR3 bases: TGTGCCAGCAGCCCGGCGGGAGGGAACACCGGGGAGCTGTTTTTT. It is translated as CASSPAGGNTGELFF.

The chain links TRBV2 to TRBJ1-2; a possible D gene is TRBD1 (5 bases). V lost 6 bases to trimming and J lost 8 bases, with 19 bases between them. The CDR3 loop spans 14 amino acids. CDR1 is SNHLY, CDR2 FYNNEI, per germline. The CDR3 protein is CASRGDFTREGYTF. The DNA for the CDR3 is TGTGCCAGCAGAGGGGACTTCACTAGGGAGGGCTACACCTTC.

Concerning this clone: This specimen includes other DNA sequences encoding the same CDR3. The J gene is TRBJ1-2, the V gene TRBV28; D is uncertain. The CDR3 spans 13 residues. Between the trimmed V and J ends, which lost 1 base and 2 bases, there was a span of 5 bases. Per germline, CDR1 MDHEN and CDR2 SYDVKM. DNA for the CDR3: TGTGCCAGCAGTTTATCGGGAAACTATGGCTACACCTTC. It codes for CASSLSGNYGYTF.

The gene calls are TRBV5-4 and TRBJ1-1; weak D call: TRBD1 (6 bases). Germline CDR1 and CDR2: SGHNT and YYREEE (reference sequence). The V end was cut by 3 bases, the J end by 3 bases, with 12 bases between. The length of the CDR3 is 14 residues. The CDR3 DNA follows: TGTGCCAGCAGCTCCCCTCCAGGGGACACTGAAGCTTTCTTT. This translates into CASSSPPGDTEAFF.

The chain uses TRBV7-2 and TRBJ1-2; TRBD1 is a possible D gene (5 bases). Germline V lookup: CDR1 SGHTA, CDR2 FQGNSA. This CDR3 region has 15 residues. V dropped 1 base and J dropped 5 bases, with 14 bases sitting between them. This chain's CDR3 is CASSLGVLGGYGYTF. In DNA, the CDR3 is TGTGCCAGCAGCTTAGGAGTTTTGGGGGGTTATGGCTACACCTTC.

The rearrangement links TRBV5-6 to TRBJ1-6, with D possibly being TRBD1 (6 bases). There are 14 residues in the CDR3. Trimming removed 4 bases at V and 5 bases at J, with 10 bases between. Per germline, CDR1 SGHDT and CDR2 YYEEEE. CDR3 in DNA: TGTGCCAGCAGCCTAAGACAGGATAATTCACCCCTCCACTTT. Its translation is CASSLRQDNSPLHF.

The V gene is TRBV5-1, the J gene TRBJ1-2; 11 nucleotides line up with TRBD1. CDR1 and CDR2 (germline): SGHRS, YFSETQ. The CDR3 is 16 amino acids. The V gene end was trimmed by 6 bases and the J gene end by 6 bases; junction bases not matched to a gene: 13. The CDR3: CASTNFGQGAAHGYTF. CDR3 in DNA: TGCGCCAGCACCAATTTTGGACAGGGGGCGGCGCATGGCTACACCTTC.

The rearrangement joins TRBV5-6 to TRBJ2-7; the D is unclear. Per the germline V gene, CDR1 is SGHDT and CDR2 is YYEEEE. This CDR3 has 11 residues. The V end lost 2 bases, the J end lost 3 bases, and 3 bases lay between the germline ends. The CDR3: CASSFLYEQYF. The DNA of the CDR3 is TGTGCCAGCAGCTTCCTCTACGAGCAGTACTTC.

V gene TRBV15 combines with J gene TRBJ2-7; D perhaps matches TRBD2 (6 bases). In germline, CDR1 is LNHNV, CDR2 YYDKDF (reference sequence). The CDR3 covers 14 residues. The V and J ends lost 1 base and 6 bases respectively, with 13 bases between them. This CDR3 is CATSRAQEGFEQYF. CDR3 in DNA: TGTGCCACCAGCAGAGCACAGGAGGGATTCGAGCAGTACTTC.

The V call is TRBV4-1, the J call TRBJ1-6; D ambiguous. V lost 0 bases and J 9 bases, leaving 12 bases between the germline ends. The germline CDR1 and CDR2 sequences are MGHRA and YSYEKL. The length of the CDR3 is 15 residues. Written as DNA, the CDR3 is TGCGCCAGCAGCCAAGATAGGCAGGAATTTTCACCCCTCCACTTT. Its translation: CASSQDRQEFSPLHF.

V and J are TRBV4-2 and TRBJ1-6; the match to TRBD1 covers 8 bases. Germline assignment: CDR1 LGHNA and CDR2 YNFKEQ. V dropped 5 bases and J dropped 8; count of bases not matched to a gene: 5. This CDR3 contains 14 residues. The CDR3 spells CASSNRDRHSPLHF. The CDR3 coding sequence is TGTGCCAGCAGCAACCGGGACAGGCATTCACCCCTCCACTTT.